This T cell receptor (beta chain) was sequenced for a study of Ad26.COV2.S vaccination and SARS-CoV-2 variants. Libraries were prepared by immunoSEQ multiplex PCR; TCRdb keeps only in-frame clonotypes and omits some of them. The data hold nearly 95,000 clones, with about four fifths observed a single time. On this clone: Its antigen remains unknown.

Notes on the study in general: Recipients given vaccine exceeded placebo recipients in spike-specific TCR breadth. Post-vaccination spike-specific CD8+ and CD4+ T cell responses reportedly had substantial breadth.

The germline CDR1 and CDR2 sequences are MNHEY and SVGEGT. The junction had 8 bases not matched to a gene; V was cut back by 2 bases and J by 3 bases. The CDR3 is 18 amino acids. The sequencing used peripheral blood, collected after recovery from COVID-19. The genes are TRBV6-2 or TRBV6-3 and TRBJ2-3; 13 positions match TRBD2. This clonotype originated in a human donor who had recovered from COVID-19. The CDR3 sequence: CASSYVSTSGRLTDTQYF. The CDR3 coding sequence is TGTGCCAGCAGTTACGTCTCGACTAGCGGGAGGTTGACAGATACGCAGTATTTT.